A selection of T cell receptor beta chains follows, all from one sample in a study of T-cell reconstitution after alpha-beta-depleted transplantation in children. TCRdb recomputed calls from the PCR reads with MiXCR, one row per CDR3 protein. Of over 5,000 distinct CDR3 sequences in the sample, 16% were seen once. The sample in question was PBMCs, mostly from graft donor cells, obtained 60 days after TCRalphabeta/CD19-depleted stem cell transplant. These receptors all stem from a male patient aged 10-17 years who had a stem cell transplant for acute myeloid leukemia, so the T cells may come from the graft donor. CDR3s include the opening cysteine and the closing phenylalanine or tryptophan. D genes are given only for firm matches. Expanded clones are given a class, and other clones once, few, many or no size at all.

V	D	size	J	length	DNA	CDR3
TRBV7-9	TRBD2	few	TRBJ2-7	18	TGTGCCAGCAGCTTGAAATTCCGCATAGCGGGAGGGCGGGACGAGCAGTACTTC	CASSLKFRIAGGRDEQYF
TRBV7-3	TRBD2	medium-sized	TRBJ2-3	15	TGTGCCAGCAGCTACCGAGCGGGAGTGGGGGATACGCAGTATTTT	CASSYRAGVGDTQYF
TRBV27	-	-	TRBJ2-1	16	TGTGCCAGCCACCAGATCGGCAGGGCTTTAAACAATGAGCAGTTCTTC	CASHQIGRALNNEQFF
TRBV6-1	-	-	TRBJ2-7	12	TGTGCCAGCGGGAACACGGGCTACGAGCAGTACTTC	CASGNTGYEQYF
TRBV4-3	-	medium-sized	TRBJ2-2	15	TGCGCCAGCAGCCAAGCTAGGGAGGACACCGGGGAGCTGTTTTTT	CASSQAREDTGELFF
TRBV7-8	-	medium-sized	TRBJ2-5	14	TGTGCCAGCAGCTTAGCCGAGGGCCTTGAGACCCAGTACTTC	CASSLAEGLETQYF
TRBV6-2/TRBV6-3	-	-	TRBJ1-1	11	TGTGGAGACAGGCTAAACACTGAAGCTTTCTTT	CGDRLNTEAFF
TRBV4-3	TRBD2	-	TRBJ2-7	18	TGCGCCAGCAGCCAAGATTTGACTAGCGGTTTGTTAACCTACGAGCAGTACTTC	CASSQDLTSGLLTYEQYF
TRBV27	-	-	TRBJ2-5	14	TGTGCCAGCAGTTTATACCCGGGAGCAGTGGCCCAGTACTTC	CASSLYPGAVAQYF
TRBV20-1	TRBD2	few	TRBJ2-7	14	TGCAGTGTCCCAGGGACTAGCGGGAGGGGTAAGCAGTACTTC	CSVPGTSGRGKQYF
TRBV29-1	TRBD1	-	TRBJ1-1	11	TGCAGCGGGGACAGGGCCTCTGAAGCTTTCTTT	CSGDRASEAFF
TRBV28	TRBD2	few	TRBJ2-3	15	TGTGCCAGCAGGGAAGAGGGGAGGGGCACAGATACGCAGTATTTT	CASREEGRGTDTQYF
TRBV7-2	-	-	TRBJ1-1	11	TGTGCCAGCAGCTTAAGGACTGAAGCTTTCTTT	CASSLRTEAFF
TRBV5-1	TRBD2	-	TRBJ2-2	17	TGCGCCAGCAGCCAGGGACTAGCGGGAGTGAGCACCGGGGAGCTGTTTTTT	CASSQGLAGVSTGELFF
TRBV30	-	few	TRBJ1-1	13	TGTGCCTGGAGGGGGGGGTCTGGGACTGAAGCTTTCTTT	CAWRGGSGTEAFF
TRBV4-3	-	few	TRBJ2-3	15	TGCGCCAGCAGCCCCCTCGTGGGAAATTCAGATACGCAGTATTTT	CASSPLVGNSDTQYF
TRBV6-1	-	-	TRBJ2-3	15	TGTGCCAGCAGTCGACAGGGACTTAACACAGGTACGCAGTATTTT	CASSRQGLNTGTQYF
TRBV4-1	TRBD1	few	TRBJ2-5	14	TGCGCCAGCAGCCAAGGACAGGGCGGAGAGACCCAGTACTTC	CASSQGQGGETQYF
TRBV2	-	-	TRBJ1-2	13	TGTGCCAGCAGGGGAGGGGAGGACTATGGCTACACCTTC	CASRGGEDYGYTF
TRBV24-1	TRBD2	-	TRBJ2-2	17	TGTGCCACCAGTGATTTACCCGGGACTAGCGGGATGGGGGAGCTGTTTTTT	CATSDLPGTSGMGELFF
TRBV24-1	TRBD1	-	TRBJ2-7	14	TGTGCCACCAGTGGGACAGGGAGTACTTACGAGCAGTACTTC	CATSGTGSTYEQYF
TRBV28	-	medium-sized	TRBJ2-3	16	TGTGCCAGCAGTTTGACAGGGACGGGAGGCACAGATACGCAGTATTTT	CASSLTGTGGTDTQYF
TRBV20-1	-	-	TRBJ2-5	13	TGCAGTGCTCGCGGGCGGGGACAAGAGACCCAGTACTTC	CSARGRGQETQYF
TRBV7-2	-	medium-sized	TRBJ2-1	15	TGTGCCAGCAGCTTATCCCGGGTGGAATACAATGAGCAGTTCTTC	CASSLSRVEYNEQFF
TRBV18	-	few	TRBJ1-1	13	TGTGCCAGCTCCCCCCCGGGGAACACTGAAGCTTTCTTT	CASSPPGNTEAFF
TRBV18	-	few	TRBJ2-5	11	TGTGCCAGCTCATCCCAAGAGACCCAGTACTTC	CASSSQETQYF
TRBV29-1	-	-	TRBJ1-1	12	TGCAGCGTGGGCCCATTACCCTGGGAGGCTTTCTTT	CSVGPLPWEAFF
TRBV6-1	TRBD1	-	TRBJ2-1	13	TGTGCCAGCAGACAGGGGTCCTACAATGAGCAGTTCTTC	CASRQGSYNEQFF
TRBV3-1	TRBD2	few	TRBJ2-7	14	TGTGCCAGCAGCCGCGGGACTATAACCTACGAGCAGTACTTC	CASSRGTITYEQYF
TRBV6-2/TRBV6-3	-	medium-sized	TRBJ2-7	16	TGTGCCAGCAGACCCCTAGGGCAGGCCCTTATGACCGAGCAGTACTTC	CASRPLGQALMTEQYF
TRBV7-6	-	medium-sized	TRBJ2-3	12	TGTGCCAGCAGCTCACATGGGGATACGCAGTATTTT	CASSSHGDTQYF
TRBV4-2	TRBD2	-	TRBJ2-2	18	TGTGCCAGCAGCCATGGGCTGGCGGGGGGGCCAAACACCGGGGAGCTGTTTTTT	CASSHGLAGGPNTGELFF
TRBV7-2	TRBD1	-	TRBJ1-6	15	TGTGCCAGCAGCCCCCGACAGGGTCGTAATTCACCCCTCCACTTT	CASSPRQGRNSPLHF
TRBV4-2	-	-	TRBJ1-1	15	TGTGACAGCAGCCAAGATCTGAGGGCGAAGACTGAAGCTTTCTTT	CDSSQDLRAKTEAFF
TRBV29-1	-	few	TRBJ1-1	13	TGCAGCACCAGCACAGGGATGAACACTGAAGCTTTCTTT	CSTSTGMNTEAFF
TRBV20-1	-	few	TRBJ2-1	15	TGCAGTGCTAGACTCAATCTAGTGGGGAACAATGAGCAGTTCTTC	CSARLNLVGNNEQFF
TRBV6-2/TRBV6-3	TRBD2	-	TRBJ2-7	17	TGTGCCAGCAGTTCTCCCCTAGCGGGAGGGCCATCCTACGAGCAGTACTTC	CASSSPLAGGPSYEQYF
TRBV7-9	TRBD1	medium-sized	TRBJ1-6	15	TGTGCCAGCAGCCCAAGGACAGGGGACAATTCACCCCTCCACTTT	CASSPRTGDNSPLHF